This TCR beta chain was captured by sequencing in a study of T cell responses to AZD1222 COVID-19 vaccine (dated by TCRdb to the early 2020s). At the level of the whole study: AZD1222 recipients with second doses at about 4 weeks or about 12 weeks were pooled, because spike-specific TCR depth and breadth did not differ between schedules. A total of just over 230 trial participants underwent TCR sequencing, of whom roughly 210 received two doses of AZD1222 and about 25 received two doses of the MenACWY control vaccine. Trial participants were enrolled into age subgroups of 18-55, 56-69 and 70-plus years, which contained 148, 28 and 57 TCR-sequenced participants, respectively. The paper as a whole reports these results and caveats: CD4 TCRs associated with the vaccine covered the entire spike protein, and the dominant responses were in regions 160-218 and 743-854. Only five to seven AZD1222 recipients were SARS-CoV-2 seropositive at baseline, limiting conclusions about previously exposed vaccinees. Because no day 14 peak-response samples were available, the repertoires could be characterized only after the peak T cell response. A significant rise in spike-specific TCR breadth and depth was observed after two AZD1222 doses relative to day 0 and relative to MenACWY recipients. Epitopes outside the regions mutated in the B.1.351 and B.1.1.7 variants were reportedly recognized by nearly half of the unique spike-specific TCRs. Participants were mostly white British, with more females than males. The authors suggested clonal diversity may have been underestimated. In the small 56-69-year group, the increase in depth fell short of significance, most likely because of low power.

On this clone itself: Its antigen specificity is not known. No base quality information exists; no much larger clone differs at one position.

The CDR3 regions of human TCRbeta chains were analyzed by immunosequencing. The paper's processing steps were these. TCRs in the repertoires were matched against a reference library of SARS-CoV-2-specific TCRs that had been generated with the MIRA antigen-specificity platform. Breadth was defined as the fraction of unique TCRs that were SARS-CoV-2-associated. Depth was defined as the fraction of total T cells that were SARS-CoV-2-associated. Using the MIRA data, each spike-specific TCR was mapped to the spike region that the TCR reacts to and placed in a CD4 or CD8 class. Log10-transformed breadth and depth values were compared by one-way ANOVA with Sidak's multiple comparisons tests. The source is immuneACCESS, and TCRdb retained only in-frame sequences with V and J called. Part of the clones is not carried over; for the studies checked, unresolved V genes explain less than half of this, and the remainder is unexplained. V and J calls and clone size come straight from that table; D and trimming were deduced from the DNA. The table for this sample lists 90,000 to 150,000 clones; about 89% of them were counted only once. The ten largest clones capture about 5.2% of the sample.

The CDR3 numbers 14 residues from cysteine through phenylalanine. The sequence is cut down to CDR3 DNA, 42 bases in frame from base 1. V and J lose 4 bases and 1 base, and a span of 11 bases separates them. The germline V gene sets CDR1 to SGHRS and CDR2 to YFSETQ. The time point label of this sample denotes: baseline before first vaccination. Vaccinee samples were obtained from the UK trials COV001 and COV002, which included a single-blind randomized controlled phase 2/3 trial of AZD1222 (ChAdOx1 nCoV-19) in healthy adults. Trial participant PBMC samples were collected at day 0 and day 28 after the second dose for TCRbeta chain sequencing.

The chain links TRBV5-1 with TRBJ1-1, and the D gene may be TRBD1, 5 bases matching. Specimen: peripheral blood, collected on day 0 of AZD1222 vaccination. The origin of this receptor is an adult in good health. The nucleotides read TGCGCCAGCAGCCATGGGACGGAGAACACTGAAGCTTTCTTT. Its coded protein is CASSHGTENTEAFF.